Below are 19 T cell receptor beta chains sequenced from a single sample in a study of OX40 agonist ivuxolimab in advanced cancers. Sequenced by immunoSEQ multiplex PCR; TCRdb stores in-frame clones only, minus some. The sample includes about 69,000 clones, around 87% of them seen just once. The sequenced sample was CD4+ or CD8+ T cells sorted from blood, obtained in a trial of the OX40 agonist ivuxolimab. The receptor source for this set is an adult with an advanced solid tumor such as melanoma, head and neck, liver or kidney cancer.

Turning to this clone: The same CDR3 also results from other DNA sequences found in this sample. The V and J genes are TRBV27 and TRBJ2-3; D unresolved. The V gene lost 6 bases and the J gene lost 2 bases, with 9 bases spanning the gap. This CDR3 comprises 13 residues. The V gene's germline CDR1 is MNHEY and CDR2 SMNVEV (reference sequence). The CDR3 nucleotides are TGTGCCAGCAGCTTTGGCTACACAGATACGCAGTATTTT. This gives the protein CASSFGYTDTQYF.

With regard to this clone: Other nucleotide sequences from this sample produce the same CDR3. This rearrangement joins TRBV7-9 to TRBJ2-1; 8 nucleotides agree with TRBD2. Germline V gives CDR1 SEHNR, CDR2 FQNEAQ (reference sequence). There are 15 residues in the CDR3. V dropped 1 base and J dropped 4; count of bases not matched to a gene: 3. The CDR3 reads CASSLGTSGYNEQFF. In DNA form, the CDR3 reads TGTGCCAGCAGCTTAGGAACTAGCGGATACAATGAGCAGTTCTTC.

The V gene is TRBV18, the J gene TRBJ1-3; D is uncertain. V lost 0 bases and J lost 0, with 6 bases in between. Germline V lookup: CDR1 KGHSH, CDR2 LQKENI. The CDR3 is made up of 15 amino acids. DNA for the CDR3: TGTGCCAGCTCACCACCGGGCAGCTCTGGAAACACCATATATTTT. Amino acid sequence: CASSPPGSSGNTIYF.

The genes are TRBV12-2 and TRBJ2-1. TRBV12-2 is a known pseudogene. The CDR3 is 8 residues long. This CDR3 is CADNEQFF. The CDR3 DNA reads as TGTGCAGACAATGAGCAGTTCTTC.

The genes are TRBV9 and TRBJ1-2, with D perhaps matching TRBD1 (6 bases). CDR3 length: 14 residues. With 4 bases removed from V and 7 bases from J, the gap between germline ends came to 17 bases. In germline, CDR1 is SGDLS, CDR2 YYNGEE. The chain's CDR3 is CASSPPRTGAGYTF. Here the CDR3 DNA reads TGTGCCAGCAGCCCTCCAAGGACGGGGGCTGGCTACACCTTC.

This chain links TRBV19 with TRBJ2-7; 12 nucleotides match TRBD2. The CDR3 totals 14 residues. Trimming cost V 11 bases and J 7 bases; bases outside gene matches: 12. Germline CDR1 reads LNHDA; CDR2 reads SQIVND (reference sequence). CDR3 loop: CAARSLAGGQEQYF. The CDR3 DNA sequence: TGTGCCGCCCGCAGTCTAGCGGGAGGGCAAGAGCAGTACTTC.

The chain joins TRBV5-1 to TRBJ2-3; 7 nucleotides match TRBD2. Germline V lookup: CDR1 SGHRS, CDR2 YFSETQ. The junction had 3 bases not matched to a gene; V was cut back by 0 bases and J by 5 bases. CDR3 length equals 14 residues. CDR3 residues: CASSLGLAVDTQYF. Here the CDR3 DNA reads TGCGCCAGCAGCTTGGGACTAGCTGTAGATACGCAGTATTTT.

This chain uses TRBV4-1 with TRBJ2-7; 15 nucleotides match TRBD2. The CDR3 extends over 18 amino acids. Germline assignment: CDR1 MGHRA and CDR2 YSYEKL. Trimming cost V 2 bases and J 0 bases; bases outside gene matches: 5. The CDR3 nucleotides are TGCGCCAGCAGCCAACTCGGACTAGCGGGAGGGCCCTCCTACGAGCAGTACTTC. Translating it yields CASSQLGLAGGPSYEQYF.

The chain couples TRBV6-5 to TRBJ1-1; no clear D. There are 15 residues in the CDR3. V lost 2 bases to trimming and J lost 4 bases, with 14 bases between them. The germline V gene has CDR1 MNHEY and CDR2 SVGAGI. Written as DNA, the CDR3 is TGTGCCAGCAGTTACGACATGGGGAGAGGCACTGAAGCTTTCTTT. Its protein is CASSYDMGRGTEAFF.

This chain connects TRBV4-3 to TRBJ2-1; D gene uncertain. This CDR3 comprises 11 residues. V was clipped by 2 bases and J by 5 bases, with 1 base between them. From germline, CDR1 is LGHNA and CDR2 YSLEER. This chain's CDR3 is CASSQHNEQFF. CDR3 DNA sequence: TGCGCCAGCAGCCAACACAATGAGCAGTTCTTC.

The rearrangement links TRBV2 to TRBJ2-1, with D possibly TRBD2 on 6 matching bases. The germline CDR1 and CDR2 sequences are SNHLY and FYNNEI. Trimming cost V 8 bases and J 3 bases, with 23 bases left between them. CDR3 size: 17 residues. CDR3 DNA: TGTGCCAGCGACCCGTCCATTGGAGCGGGTGACTACAATGAGCAGTTCTTC. It encodes CASDPSIGAGDYNEQFF.

This clone was counted once. This sequence joins TRBV11-2 and TRBJ1-5; TRBD1 might be the D (6 bases). V gave up 2 bases and J gave up 2 bases, with 10 bases separating them. Looked up from germline, CDR1 is SGHAT and CDR2 is FQNNGV. The CDR3 extends over 15 amino acids. Here the CDR3 reads CASSLSRQGNQPQHF. The CDR3 DNA sequence: TGTGCCAGCAGCTTAAGCCGACAGGGCAATCAGCCCCAGCATTTT.

The rearrangement joins TRBV7-3 to TRBJ2-5; the D gene is possibly TRBD1 (6 bases). V was clipped by 5 bases and J by 4 bases, with 17 bases between them. The CDR3 has 15 amino acids. Germline CDR1 is SGHTA and CDR2 is FQGTGA. CDR3 sequence reads: CASSILGQQGETQYF. In nucleotides, the CDR3 is TGTGCCAGCAGCATCCTCGGACAGCAAGGAGAGACCCAGTACTTC. The full variable domain, completed using reference TRBV7-3 and TRBJ2-5, is GAGVSQTPSNKVTEKGKYVELRCDPISGHTALYWYRQSLGQGPEFLIYFQGTGAADDSGLPNDRFFAVRPEGSVSTLKIQRTERGDSAVYLCASSILGQQGETQYFGPGTRLLVL.

The chain links TRBV9 to TRBJ2-1, with 8 bases matching TRBD2. The CDR3 spans 16 residues. Germline loops: CDR1 SGDLS, CDR2 YYNGEE. V shed 5 bases and J 2 bases; nucleotides not matched to a gene: 9. The CDR3 sequence: CASSLSLAGTYNEQFF. CDR3 in DNA: TGTGCCAGCAGTCTTTCCTTAGCGGGAACCTACAATGAGCAGTTCTTC. Combining the CDR3 with reference TRBV9 and TRBJ2-1 gives the whole variable domain DSGVTQTPKHLITATGQRVTLRCSPRSGDLSVYWYQQSLDQGLQFLIQYYNGEERAKGNILERFSAQQFPDLHSELNLSSLELGDSALYFCASSLSLAGTYNEQFFGPGTRLTVL.

This sequence joins TRBV29-1 and TRBJ2-5; 11 nucleotides match TRBD1. Germline V gene sequence: CDR1 SQVTM, CDR2 ANQGSEA. V dropped 7 bases and J dropped 5; count of bases not matched to a gene: 9. CDR3 size: 14 residues. Here the CDR3 reads CSAAGTGGSETQYF. The CDR3 DNA reads TGCAGCGCCGCCGGGACAGGGGGTTCTGAGACCCAGTACTTC.

V usage is TRBV6-5 and J usage is TRBJ2-1; a possible D gene is TRBD1 (6 bases). There are 15 residues in the CDR3. Trimming cost V 3 bases and J 8 bases, with 17 bases left between them. The V gene's germline CDR1 is MNHEY and CDR2 SVGAGI. The CDR3 bases are TGTGCCAGCAGTTATGCTTTGGCCAGGGGTGATGAGCAGTTCTTC. Encoded protein: CASSYALARGDEQFF.

V usage is TRBV7-3 and J usage is TRBJ1-1; TRBD1 might be the D (5 bases). Trimming took 10 bases from V and 4 from J, leaving 19 bases between them. In germline, CDR1 is SGHTA, CDR2 FQGTGA. The CDR3 totals 14 residues. CDR3 bases: TGTGCCAACCCGTGGGGCAGGGAGGGCACTGAAGCTTTCTTT. Its protein product is CANPWGREGTEAFF.

Written as DNA, the CDR3 is TGTGCCAGTGCCTCGCAGGGGAGGGAGTTGAACACTGAAGCTTTCTTT. Encoded protein: CASASQGRELNTEAFF. The chain recombines TRBV19 with TRBJ1-1; D possibly corresponds to TRBD1 (6 bases). The CDR3 is made up of 16 amino acids. Per the germline V gene, CDR1 is LNHDA and CDR2 is SQIVND (reference sequence). The V end lost 8 bases, the J end lost 0 bases, and 19 bases lay between the germline ends.

The rearrangement links TRBV25-1 to TRBJ1-5, with D possibly matching TRBD1 (6 bases). The V end was cut by 3 bases, the J end by 1 base, with 10 bases between. The CDR3 covers 15 residues. Germline CDR1 reads MGHDK; CDR2 reads SYGVNS. Here the CDR3 DNA reads TGTGCCAGCAGTGAGGGGGCAGGGAGCAATCAGCCCCAGCATTTT. Protein: CASSEGAGSNQPQHF.